The clone carrying this TCR beta chain was seen just once. Clones were read by immunoSEQ multiplex PCR, and TCRdb kept only the in-frame ones, dropping some. Of 25,000 to 35,000 clones in the sample, about 89% were seen once. This record belongs to a study of sequential checkpoint blockade in melanoma. The treatment denotes: randomized to nivolumab then ipilimumab (arm A) or the reverse (arm B). The germline CDR1 and CDR2 sequences are MNHEY and SVGAGI. V lost 2 bases to trimming and J lost 6 bases, with 12 bases between them. The CDR3 consists of 14 residues. The chain recombines TRBV6-5 with TRBJ2-3; perhaps TRBD2 as D (5 bases). The TCR originated in a human donor with melanoma. The sample here was CD8+ T cells sorted from blood (inferred from file names), taken from a patient given nivolumab and ipilimumab in sequence. The CDR3 sequence: CASSYVRGGDTQYF. The CDR3 DNA reads as TGTGCCAGCAGTTACGTACGAGGAGGCGATACGCAGTATTTT.